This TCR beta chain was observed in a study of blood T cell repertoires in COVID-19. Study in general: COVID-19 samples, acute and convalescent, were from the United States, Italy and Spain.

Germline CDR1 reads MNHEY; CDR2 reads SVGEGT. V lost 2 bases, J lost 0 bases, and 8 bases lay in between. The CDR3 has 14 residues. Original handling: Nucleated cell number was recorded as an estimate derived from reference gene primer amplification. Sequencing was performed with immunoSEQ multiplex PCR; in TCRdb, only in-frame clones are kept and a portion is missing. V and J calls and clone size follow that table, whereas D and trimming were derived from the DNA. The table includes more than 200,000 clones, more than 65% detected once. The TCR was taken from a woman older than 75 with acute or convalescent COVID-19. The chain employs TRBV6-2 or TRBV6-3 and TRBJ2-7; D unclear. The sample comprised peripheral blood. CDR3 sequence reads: CASSYNRNSYEQYF. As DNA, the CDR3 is TGTGCCAGCAGTTACAACAGAAACTCCTACGAGCAGTACTTC.